The clone carrying this T cell receptor beta chain was seen a single time. CDR3 length equals 13 residues. Between the trimmed V and J ends, which lost 4 bases and 4 bases, there was a span of 8 bases. Germline lookup yields CDR1 LNHDA and CDR2 SQIVND (reference sequence). The data stem from a study of healthy donors' naive CD4 and CD8 T cells. Starting from around 470 ng of total RNA, TCR libraries were made with linear amplification. MiXCR, run by TCRdb on the reads, gives a single entry per CDR3 protein. The sample carries some 190,000 distinct CDR3 sequences, nearly 75% recorded once. V gene TRBV19 combines with J gene TRBJ1-5; perhaps TRBD1 as D (6 bases). The sequencing sample was made of naive CD4+ and CD8+ T cells sorted from blood, pooled from several donors. The clonotype comes from a pool of human donors in good health; the sample pools cells from several healthy donors. The CDR3 region is CASSRDKNQPQHF. The DNA of the CDR3 is TGTGCCAGTAGTAGGGACAAGAATCAGCCCCAGCATTTT.